The 16 T cell receptor beta chains reported below all come from one sample, sequenced in a study of blood T cell repertoires in COVID-19 (dated by TCRdb to 2018 to 2020). To prepare the library, the immunoSEQ multiplex PCR assay was applied. The table was pulled from immuneACCESS by TCRdb, which kept in-frame rearrangements only. Such tables lose some clones; where checked, under half of the loss comes from unresolved V genes, and the rest has no known cause. The sample records about 99,000 clones, roughly nine tenths of which are singletons. The leading ten clones occupy around 3.8% of the sample. Sequenced input: peripheral blood. The receptors here all came from a woman aged 60-75 years with acute or convalescent COVID-19.

This chain uses TRBV5-6 with TRBJ2-3; the D is unclear. V was trimmed by 5 bases and J by 2 bases, leaving 18 bases between them. The CDR3 contains 16 residues. Germline CDR1 and CDR2: SGHDT and YYEEEE. DNA for the CDR3: TGTGCCAGCAGTGGTTTTGAGGAGTACGTCACAGATACGCAGTATTTT. It translates to CASSGFEEYVTDTQYF.

J is TRBJ2-5 and V is TRBV3-1 (or the pseudogene TRBV3-2); 8 bases are shared with TRBD2. The J segment lost 4 bases and the V segment lost 0 bases, leaving 4 bases of the junction unmatched. CDR1 and CDR2 from the germline V gene are LGHDT and YNNKEL (reference sequence). CDR3 length: 15 amino acids. CDR3 loop: CASSQDRLAGETQYF. CDR3 DNA sequence: TGTGCCAGCAGCCAAGATAGGCTAGCGGGAGAGACCCAGTACTTC.

The chain is built from TRBV25-1 and TRBJ2-1; TRBD2 agrees at 9 bases. The V gene end was trimmed by 3 bases and the J gene end by 4 bases; junction bases not matched to a gene: 4. Germline assignment: CDR1 MGHDK and CDR2 SYGVNS. CDR3 length: 15 residues. CDR3 residues: CASSEPLAGYNEQFF. Here the CDR3 DNA reads TGTGCCAGCAGTGAGCCGCTAGCGGGGTACAATGAGCAGTTCTTC.

The chain joins TRBV5-4 to TRBJ2-1; a possible D gene is TRBD1 (6 bases). The V and J ends lost 1 base and 7 bases respectively, with 9 bases between them. From germline, CDR1 is SGHNT and CDR2 YYREEE (reference sequence). This CDR3 region has 13 residues. CDR3 sequence: CASSLRGNNEQFF. In DNA form, the CDR3 reads TGTGCCAGCAGCTTGAGGGGGAATAATGAGCAGTTCTTC.

This clone was picked up a small number of times. V is TRBV7-9 and J is TRBJ1-1; D unresolved. CDR1 is SEHNR, CDR2 FQNEAQ, per germline (reference sequence). V was clipped by 2 bases and J by 1 base, with 5 bases between them. The CDR3 loop spans 13 amino acids. CDR3 residues: CASSLKQNTEAFF. In DNA, the CDR3 is TGTGCCAGCAGCTTAAAGCAGAACACTGAAGCTTTCTTT.

The genes are TRBV30 and TRBJ1-1; maybe TRBD1 (6 bases). The germline V gene has CDR1 GTSNPN and CDR2 SVGIG (reference sequence). The CDR3 totals 14 residues. V was pared by 4 bases and J by 5 bases, with 17 bases between. In DNA, the CDR3 is TGTGCCTGGACCCTGACAGGTCGAGGTACTGAAGCTTTCTTT. Protein product: CAWTLTGRGTEAFF.

The chain links TRBV30 to TRBJ1-1, with 9 bases aligning to TRBD1. This CDR3 comprises 16 residues. V gave up 3 bases and J gave up 7 bases; unmatched junction bases: 15. Germline CDR1 and CDR2: GTSNPN and SVGIG (reference sequence). The chain's CDR3 is CAWSDINRGRSVEAFF. Written as DNA, the CDR3 is TGTGCCTGGAGCGATATCAACAGGGGGCGCTCCGTTGAAGCTTTCTTT.

In the case of this clone: Other DNA sequences in this specimen translate into the identical CDR3. This chain joins TRBV11-3 and TRBJ2-1, with TRBD2 matching over 8 bases. J was trimmed by 4 bases and V by 1 base; bases with no gene match: 0. Germline V gives CDR1 SGHNT, CDR2 YENEEA. The length of the CDR3 is 14 residues. The CDR3 sequence: CASSLAGGYNEQFF. As DNA, the CDR3 is TGTGCCAGCAGCTTAGCGGGAGGGTACAATGAGCAGTTCTTC.

The gene calls are TRBV29-1 and TRBJ2-1; 10 bases agree with TRBD2. V trimming: 4 bases; J trimming: 13 bases; junction bases outside the gene matches: 13. Germline CDR1 and CDR2: SQVTM and ANQGSEA. The CDR3 is 14 amino acids. DNA of the CDR3: TGCAGCGTTGGCCTAGCGGGAGATGGAGGGAAACAGTTCTTC. Its translation is CSVGLAGDGGKQFF.

The rearrangement links TRBV19 to TRBJ2-7; D is undetermined. Deletions cut 7 bases from V and 1 base from J, with 11 bases between. The CDR3 is 13 residues long. Germline assignment: CDR1 LNHDA and CDR2 SQIVND (reference sequence). The DNA for the CDR3 is TGTGCCAGTATGGGCAGTAATTCCTACGAGCAGTACTTC. Translation: CASMGSNSYEQYF.

In its sample, this clone was seen once. J is TRBJ2-1 and V is TRBV2, with 7 positions matching TRBD1. CDR1 is SNHLY and CDR2 is FYNNEI in the germline V gene. The trim removed 2 bases at V and 3 bases at J, leaving 4 bases unmatched. This CDR3 contains 15 residues. CDR3 in amino acids: CASSEMGQIYNEQFF. CDR3 in DNA: TGTGCCAGCAGTGAAATGGGACAGATCTACAATGAGCAGTTCTTC.

This sequence joins TRBV3-1 (or the pseudogene TRBV3-2) and TRBJ1-1; perhaps TRBD1 as D (5 bases). Trimming pared 0 bases from V and 6 bases from J, leaving 11 bases between. Germline CDR1 is LGHDT and CDR2 is YNNKEL (reference sequence). The CDR3 runs 14 residues. In nucleotides, the CDR3 is TGTGCCAGCAGCCAAGAGACCCAGGGCGCTGAAGCTTTCTTT. Its protein is CASSQETQGAEAFF.

The chain carries TRBV28 and TRBJ2-7; TRBD1 is a possible D gene (5 bases). The CDR3 covers 14 residues. The V and J ends lost 5 bases and 5 bases respectively, with 16 bases between them. Germline lookup yields CDR1 MDHEN and CDR2 SYDVKM. CDR3 coding DNA: TGTGCCAGCAGTCCATTGGCTAAGGGGAACGAGCAGTACTTC. Translation gives CASSPLAKGNEQYF. The full variable domain, in which reference TRBV28 and TRBJ2-7 provide the parts outside the CDR3, is DVKVTQSSRYLVKRTGEKVFLECVQDMDHENMFWYRQDPGLGLRLIYFSYDVKMKEKGDIPEGYSVSREKKERFSLILESASTNQTSMYLCASSPLAKGNEQYFGPGTRLTVT.

This clone was observed a handful of times. The chain links TRBV28 to TRBJ1-4; 8 bases are a match to TRBD1. The V gene end was trimmed by 8 bases and the J gene end by 3 bases; junction bases not matched to a gene: 11. This CDR3 is built from 16 residues. Germline CDR1 MDHEN, CDR2 SYDVKM. The CDR3 spells CASRSGGAGANEKLFF. In DNA, the CDR3 is TGTGCCAGCCGGTCAGGGGGCGCGGGGGCTAATGAAAAACTGTTTTTT. The full variable domain, rest sourced from reference TRBV28 and TRBJ1-4, is DVKVTQSSRYLVKRTGEKVFLECVQDMDHENMFWYRQDPGLGLRLIYFSYDVKMKEKGDIPEGYSVSREKKERFSLILESASTNQTSMYLCASRSGGAGANEKLFFGSGTQLSVL.

This chain links TRBV9 with TRBJ2-7; 7 bases are a match to TRBD2. V dropped 0 bases and J dropped 2; count of bases not matched to a gene: 5. Germline V gene sequence: CDR1 SGDLS, CDR2 YYNGEE. The CDR3 runs to 15 residues. The CDR3 protein is CASSVEAGATYEQYF. The CDR3 region has the DNA TGTGCCAGCAGCGTAGAGGCGGGAGCTACCTACGAGCAGTACTTC.

The V and J genes are TRBV4-2 and TRBJ1-3, with D uncertain. Trimming took 5 bases from V and 0 from J, leaving 14 bases between them. CDR1 is LGHNA, CDR2 YNFKEQ, per germline. CDR3 length equals 16 residues. The CDR3 region is CASSSEAVSSGNTIYF. The CDR3 region has the DNA TGTGCCAGCAGCTCTGAGGCCGTGAGCTCTGGAAACACCATATATTTT.